This T cell receptor (beta chain) comes out of a study of shared clonotypes between healthy human individuals. Generated by immunoSEQ multiplex PCR, the TCRdb table keeps only in-frame clones and is missing some. This table holds approximately 2.1 million clones, about 92% found once. V lost 1 base, J lost 3 bases, and 6 bases stayed unmatched. The CDR3 contains 15 residues. Germline V CDR1 and CDR2: SGHAT, FQDESV (reference sequence). This rearrangement joins TRBV11-1 to TRBJ2-7, with 7 bases fitting TRBD1. The specimen was naive CD4+ T cells from PBMCs. The subset was: CD45RA+ positively selected. The sequence came from a man aged 18 to 30 in good health. Some clones in this sample may be carry-over from other donors' samples. The CDR3 is CASSLEGRGYYEQYF. The CDR3 nucleotides read TGTGCCAGCAGCTTAGAAGGCAGGGGGTACTACGAGCAGTACTTC.